These 23 T cell receptor beta chains came from one sample sequenced in a study of PD-1 blockade in classical Hodgkin lymphoma. The repertoire was sequenced with immunoSEQ multiplex PCR; TCRdb's copy has only in-frame clones and lacks some. The repertoire has tens of thousands of clones, 85% to 90% of them found once; the top ten carry roughly 9.1%. Relapse after autologous stem cell transplantation occurred in every patient, and brentuximab vedotin exposure varied. The material was peripheral blood mononuclear cells (PBMCs), obtained at baseline. The receptors stem from a human donor with classical Hodgkin lymphoma.

The genes are TRBV5-1 and TRBJ1-2, with TRBD1 as a possible D gene (6 bases). Per the germline V gene, CDR1 is SGHRS and CDR2 is YFSETQ. With 0 bases removed from V and 5 bases from J, the gap between germline ends came to 11 bases. The CDR3 is 14 residues long. CDR3 in DNA: TGCGCCAGCAGCTTGGACAGGGTGGAATATGGCTACACCTTC. Its protein is CASSLDRVEYGYTF.

The rearrangement links TRBV10-3 to TRBJ1-3; D ambiguous. The CDR3 has 11 amino acids. Germline assignment: CDR1 ENHRY and CDR2 SYGVKD. V lost 6 bases, J lost 5 bases, and 5 bases lay in between. The CDR3, as DNA: TGTGCCATCAGCGTCCGAAACACCATATATTTT. Translating gives CAISVRNTIYF.

This chain connects TRBV28 to TRBJ2-7; tentatively, D is TRBD1 (6 bases). The CDR3 contains 15 residues. CDR1 is MDHEN and CDR2 is SYDVKM in the germline V gene. Trimming removed 8 bases from V and 2 bases from J, with 19 bases in between. CDR3 loop: CASYNRGGHTYEQYF. The CDR3 nucleotides are TGTGCCAGCTATAACCGTGGGGGCCACACCTACGAGCAGTACTTC. Combining the CDR3 with reference TRBV28 and TRBJ2-7 gives the whole variable domain DVKVTQSSRYLVKRTGEKVFLECVQDMDHENMFWYRQDPGLGLRLIYFSYDVKMKEKGDIPEGYSVSREKKERFSLILESASTNQTSMYLCASYNRGGHTYEQYFGPGTRLTVT.

Points on this clone: The sample carries other DNA sequences with the same CDR3. The chain is built from TRBV6-5 and TRBJ1-5, with D unclear. The CDR3 is made up of 13 amino acids. CDR1 is MNHEY and CDR2 is SVGAGI in the germline V gene. Trimming stripped 1 base from V and 6 bases from J, with 7 bases between. The CDR3 loop is CASSYWSGQPQHF. The CDR3 DNA follows: TGTGCCAGCAGTTACTGGTCGGGTCAGCCCCAGCATTTT.

This clone was observed a handful of times. This chain connects TRBV6-6 to TRBJ1-1, with D maybe TRBD1 (5 bases). V shed 2 bases and J shed 1 base, with 14 bases lying between them. The length of the CDR3 is 16 residues. Looked up from germline, CDR1 is MNHNY and CDR2 is SVGAGI (reference sequence). CDR3 sequence (DNA): TGTGCCAGCAGTTACAGGGGTAGGACCAAGAACACTGAAGCTTTCTTT. This sequence encodes CASSYRGRTKNTEAFF.

In this sample, this clone turned up once. V is TRBV5-4 and J is TRBJ1-3; no clear D gene. This CDR3 has 14 amino acids. Germline CDR1 and CDR2: SGHNT and YYREEE (reference sequence). V shed 4 bases and J shed 4 bases, with 12 bases lying between them. The CDR3 loop is CASSLGSSGNTIYF. DNA for the CDR3: TGTGCCAGCAGCCTGGGGTCTTCCGGAAACACCATATATTTT.

The rearrangement links TRBV19 to TRBJ2-1; possibly TRBD1 for D (5 bases). The CDR3 spans 13 residues. V was clipped by 6 bases and J by 2 bases, with 8 bases between them. Germline lookup yields CDR1 LNHDA and CDR2 SQIVND (reference sequence). CDR3 in DNA: TGTGCCAGTAGGCTACAGGCCTACAATGAGCAGTTCTTC. It translates to CASRLQAYNEQFF. Looking up the rest from reference TRBV19 and TRBJ2-1 gives the full variable domain: DGGITQSPKYLFRKEGQNVTLSCEQNLNHDAMYWYRQDPGQGLRLIYYSQIVNDFQKGDIAEGYSVSREKKESFPLTVTSAQKNPTAFYLCASRLQAYNEQFFGPGTRLTVL.

This chain uses TRBV25-1 with TRBJ1-2, with a possible D match to TRBD1 (5 bases). The CDR3 loop spans 14 amino acids. Between the trimmed V and J ends, which lost 1 base and 3 bases, there was a span of 9 bases. Germline CDR1 is MGHDK and CDR2 is SYGVNS. The CDR3 loop reads CASSESGTYYGYTF. CDR3 nucleotide sequence: TGTGCCAGCAGTGAATCCGGGACCTACTATGGCTACACCTTC.

The chain couples TRBV11-2 to TRBJ1-4; 7 nucleotides align to TRBD1. Trimming at V came to 0 bases and at J to 7 bases, leaving 8 bases not matched to a gene. The CDR3 runs 16 residues. Germline V gives CDR1 SGHAT, CDR2 FQNNGV. CDR3 sequence (DNA): TGTGCCAGCAGCTTAGACTTGACAGGGATAGGTGAAAAACTGTTTTTT. This gives the protein CASSLDLTGIGEKLFF.

This clone was observed once. V and J are TRBV5-4 and TRBJ2-7, with 10 bases matching TRBD1. The germline V gene encodes CDR1 SGHNT and CDR2 YYREEE (reference sequence). V dropped 4 bases and J dropped 6; count of bases not matched to a gene: 7. This CDR3 is 14 amino acids long. The CDR3 region is CASSGDRGLVEQYF. The CDR3 nucleotides read TGTGCCAGCAGCGGCGACAGGGGGCTAGTCGAGCAGTACTTC.

The rearrangement uses TRBV19 and TRBJ2-7; 9 nucleotides line up with TRBD1. V lost 4 bases, J lost 5 bases, and 6 bases stayed unmatched. CDR3 size: 14 residues. Germline assignment: CDR1 LNHDA and CDR2 SQIVND (reference sequence). The CDR3 region is CASSTRQGGNEQYF. The CDR3 bases are TGTGCCAGTAGTACTAGACAGGGGGGCAACGAGCAGTACTTC.

The chain employs TRBV28 and TRBJ1-5; no clear D gene. CDR3 length equals 14 residues. From germline, CDR1 is MDHEN and CDR2 SYDVKM. With 5 bases removed from V and 10 bases from J, the gap between germline ends came to 18 bases. CDR3 in amino acids: CASSPNRGRVPQHF. As DNA, the CDR3 is TGTGCCAGCAGTCCCAATCGGGGAAGGGTTCCCCAGCATTTT.

The chain links TRBV11-2 to TRBJ1-5; possible D gene TRBD1, 6 bases. Per germline, CDR1 SGHAT and CDR2 FQNNGV. Trimming took off 1 base at V and 2 bases at J, with 15 bases between the two ends. The CDR3 totals 17 residues. The CDR3 loop reads CASSLGGAGDGNQPQHF. Here the CDR3 DNA reads TGTGCCAGCAGCTTAGGGGGGGCAGGGGACGGCAATCAGCCCCAGCATTTT.

The V call is TRBV25-1, the J call TRBJ1-1, with D hard to call. The CDR3 is 13 amino acids. The germline V and J ends were trimmed by 2 bases and 4 bases, with 8 bases remaining between them. Germline loops: CDR1 MGHDK, CDR2 SYGVNS. CDR3 in DNA: TGTGCCAGCAGTGAAATAGTGGGCACTGAAGCTTTCTTT. It specifies CASSEIVGTEAFF.

This chain uses TRBV29-1 with TRBJ1-2, with D perhaps TRBD1 (5 bases). V was shortened by 6 bases and J by 6 bases, with 17 bases between the two germline ends. This CDR3 is built from 13 residues. Germline CDR1 is SQVTM and CDR2 is ANQGSEA. DNA for the CDR3: TGCAGCGTGCCCCGGGCAGGGCGGCATGGCTACACCTTC. Translation gives CSVPRAGRHGYTF.

The V call is TRBV2, the J call TRBJ1-1, with D uncertain. V was trimmed by 1 base and J by 1 base, leaving 7 bases between them. Germline V lookup: CDR1 SNHLY, CDR2 FYNNEI. The CDR3 is 14 residues long. This CDR3 reads CASSEGAANTEAFF. The CDR3, as DNA: TGTGCCAGCAGTGAAGGGGCAGCGAACACTGAAGCTTTCTTT.

The chain has TRBV4-2 and TRBJ2-7; D call uncertain. V shed 5 bases and J shed 3 bases, with 11 bases lying between them. The germline V gene has CDR1 LGHNA and CDR2 YNFKEQ. The CDR3 is 13 residues long. The CDR3 protein is CASSNDLGYEQYF. The CDR3 coding sequence is TGTGCCAGCAGCAATGACCTAGGCTACGAGCAGTACTTC.

The V gene is TRBV5-5, the J gene TRBJ2-3, with 14 positions matching TRBD2. V shed 4 bases and J 3 bases; nucleotides not matched to a gene: 7. CDR3 length: 17 residues. Germline CDR1 reads SGHKS; CDR2 reads YYEKEE (reference sequence). The CDR3 DNA follows: TGTGCCAGCAGCACCGGGACTAGCGGGGGTTTTACAGATACGCAGTATTTT. Protein sequence: CASSTGTSGGFTDTQYF.

V gene TRBV28 combines with J gene TRBJ2-7, with D perhaps matching TRBD1 (6 bases). This CDR3 contains 16 residues. The ends were cut back, 6 bases at V and 3 bases at J, with 21 bases in the middle. Germline CDR1 MDHEN, CDR2 SYDVKM. The chain's CDR3 is CASRPLGDRTDYEQYF. DNA of the CDR3: TGTGCCAGCAGGCCACTCGGAGACAGGACCGACTACGAGCAGTACTTC.

The chain carries TRBV11-2 and TRBJ1-1; a possible D gene is TRBD1 (6 bases). From germline, CDR1 is SGHAT and CDR2 FQNNGV. V lost 0 bases, J lost 5 bases, and 16 bases lay in between. The CDR3 extends over 16 amino acids. CDR3 sequence: CASSLDAQGPVTEAFF. In DNA form, the CDR3 reads TGTGCCAGCAGCTTAGATGCCCAGGGGCCCGTGACTGAAGCTTTCTTT. Full variable domain (rest looked up from reference TRBV11-2 and TRBJ1-1): EAGVAQSPRYKIIEKRQSVAFWCNPISGHATLYWYQQILGQGPKLLIQFQNNGVVDDSQLPKDRFSAERLKGVDSTLKIQPAKLEDSAVYLCASSLDAQGPVTEAFFGQGTRLTVV.

This clone showed up just once. The gene calls are TRBV28 and TRBJ1-2; possible D gene TRBD1, 5 bases. In germline, CDR1 is MDHEN, CDR2 SYDVKM. V was cut by 2 bases and J by 6 bases, with 7 bases left in between. CDR3 size: 12 residues. The CDR3 bases are TGTGCCAGCAGTTTAGAGGGACATGGCTACACCTTC. Translating it yields CASSLEGHGYTF.

V gene TRBV19 combines with J gene TRBJ2-7; D call uncertain. Germline CDR1 is LNHDA and CDR2 is SQIVND (reference sequence). The V end was cut by 6 bases, the J end by 3 bases, with 6 bases between. CDR3 length: 11 residues. The CDR3 is CASSRNYEQYF. The CDR3 coding sequence is TGTGCCAGTAGCCGGAACTACGAGCAGTACTTC.

CDR3 sequence reads: CASSSLGLAGGLGDTQYF. CDR3 nucleotides: TGTGCCAGCAGCTCCCTTGGACTAGCGGGAGGGCTAGGGGATACGCAGTATTTT. This chain uses TRBV7-3 with TRBJ2-3; TRBD2 agrees at 15 bases. Trimming cost V 4 bases and J 6 bases; bases outside gene matches: 11. The CDR3 is 18 amino acids. Germline V gene data show CDR1 as SGHTA and CDR2 as FQGTGA.